This TCR beta chain originates from a study of blood T cell repertoires in COVID-19. Assay used: immunoSEQ multiplex PCR; TCRdb lists only in-frame clones, some missing. The profile shows 85,000 to 95,000 clones, about two thirds of them singletons. This clone came up a few times. Trimming removed 7 bases from V and 8 bases from J, with 17 bases in between. The germline V gene has CDR1 LNHNV and CDR2 YYDKDF (reference sequence). This CDR3 is built from 14 residues. The V and J genes are TRBV15 and TRBJ1-4, with D unclear. Sequencing was performed on peripheral blood. This sequence originates from an elderly woman with acute or convalescent COVID-19. CDR3 sequence (DNA): TGTGCCACCATCGCCTCTAGAACCCACGAAAAACTGTTTTTT. Translating it yields CATIASRTHEKLFF.